Reported below is one T cell receptor beta chain. In the original processing: Reference gene primers were amplified, and this amplification served to estimate nucleated cell counts. Assay: immunoSEQ multiplex PCR; the TCRdb copy retains only in-frame clones and omits some. D and trimming were read from the DNA, whereas the V and J calls and clone size are those reported in that table. The sample comprises about 240,000 clones, approximately 85% of which are singletons, and roughly 4.6% rests with the top ten. The record originates from a study of blood T cell repertoires in COVID-19. Across the study: COVID-19 samples from acute and convalescent phases originated in the United States, Italy and Spain. From T cells, B-cell-depleted T cells, or PBMCs came the material, which was cDNA or gDNA.

The CDR3 runs to 16 residues. Per germline, CDR1 SGHVS and CDR2 FQNEAQ. V was shortened by 1 base and J by 4 bases, with 17 bases between the two germline ends. The chain has TRBV7-8 and TRBJ2-7; weak D call: TRBD1 (6 bases). The origin of this receptor is a man in his fifties with COVID-19, enrolled during active disease. Source material: peripheral blood. This CDR3 is CASSLEAPGQGYEQYF. The CDR3 DNA sequence: TGTGCCAGCAGCTTAGAAGCTCCGGGTCAGGGGTACGAGCAGTACTTC.